The 14 T cell receptor beta chains below come from one sample, sequenced in a study of T cells in Graves' hyperthyroidism and ophthalmopathy. Regions amplified from RNA transcripts were the TCR beta CDR3 regions. An initial round of RT-PCR targeting the TCR CDR3 relied on the HTBI primer set. TCRdb itself ran the multiplex PCR reads through MiXCR, one entry per CDR3 protein. Of about 590,000 distinct CDR3 sequences in the sample, 15% to 18% are singletons; the top ten hold 7.3%. Sequencing input: blood. These receptors originate from a woman under 40 with Graves' hyperthyroidism.

This clonotype was observed many times. This chain uses TRBV12-3 or TRBV12-4 with TRBJ2-7; D not certain. The CDR3 is made up of 14 amino acids. Between the trimmed V and J ends, which lost 6 bases and 6 bases, there was a span of 18 bases. CDR3 residues: CASSPGMRTVEQYF. In nucleotides, the CDR3 is TGTGCCAGCAGCCCGGGTATGAGGACGGTCGAGCAGTACTTC.

This clonotype was seen ten or more times. Here the CDR3 reads CASSLGRTGALYEQYF. The CDR3 DNA reads as TGTGCCAGCAGTTTAGGGAGGACAGGGGCGCTCTACGAGCAGTACTTC. The V and J genes are TRBV12-3 or TRBV12-4 and TRBJ2-7, with TRBD1 matching over 9 bases. This CDR3 spans 16 amino acids. The V gene end was trimmed by 1 base and the J gene end by 3 bases; junction bases not matched to a gene: 7.

This clonotype was observed many times. This chain joins TRBV6-2 or TRBV6-3 and TRBJ1-1; D is possibly TRBD1 (6 bases). CDR1 is MNHEY, CDR2 SVGEGT, per germline. The CDR3 loop spans 14 amino acids. The V end was cut by 8 bases, the J end by 0 bases, with 13 bases between. CDR3 protein: CASGQQGLNTEAFF. CDR3 in DNA: TGTGCCAGCGGCCAGCAGGGGTTGAACACTGAAGCTTTCTTT.

This clonotype was counted at least ten times. The rearrangement uses TRBV29-1 and TRBJ2-7, with a possible D match to TRBD1 (6 bases). Trimming stripped 5 bases from V and 3 bases from J, with 8 bases between. The CDR3 extends over 11 amino acids. Germline CDR1 and CDR2: SQVTM and ANQGSEA. CDR3 residues: CSVQDSYEQYF. The CDR3 DNA reads as TGCAGCGTTCAGGACAGCTACGAGCAGTACTTC.

The V call is TRBV30, the J call TRBJ2-3; 9 bases map to TRBD2. This CDR3 is 16 amino acids long. V was pared by 1 base and J by 0 bases, with 5 bases of the junction left unmatched. Germline V gene lookup returns CDR1 GTSNPN and CDR2 SVGIG (reference sequence). This CDR3 is CAWSGLAAPSTDTQYF. In DNA, the CDR3 is TGTGCCTGGAGTGGACTAGCGGCTCCTAGCACAGATACGCAGTATTTT.

This clonotype occurred many times. This chain joins TRBV4-2 and TRBJ1-5; perhaps TRBD1 as D (6 bases). The CDR3 is 14 residues long. With 2 bases removed from V and 3 bases from J, the gap between germline ends came to 8 bases. Germline values: CDR1 LGHNA, CDR2 YNFKEQ. CDR3 nucleotide sequence: TGTGCCAGCAGCCAACAGGGACACAATCAGCCCCAGCATTTT. This codes for CASSQQGHNQPQHF.

In its sample, this clonotype was seen a few times. CDR3 protein: CSARGLAAPYEQYF. The CDR3 region has the DNA TGCAGTGCTAGAGGACTAGCGGCCCCCTACGAGCAGTACTTC. J is TRBJ2-7 and V is TRBV20-1, with 9 bases identical to TRBD2. The V segment lost 1 base and the J segment 2 bases; nucleotides outside the gene matches: 3. Germline V gene lookup returns CDR1 DFQATT and CDR2 SNEGSKA (reference sequence). This CDR3 is 14 amino acids long.

Ten or more counts support this clonotype. The V gene is TRBV11-2, the J gene TRBJ1-1, with D possibly matching TRBD1 (6 bases). Germline CDR1 SGHAT, CDR2 FQNNGV. The CDR3 consists of 16 residues. V lost 5 bases to trimming and J lost 3 bases, with 19 bases between them. CDR3 protein: CASSPNPQGWDTEAFF. CDR3 nucleotide sequence: TGTGCCAGCAGCCCCAACCCCCAGGGGTGGGACACTGAAGCTTTCTTT. Combining the CDR3 with reference TRBV11-2 and TRBJ1-1 gives the whole variable domain EAGVAQSPRYKIIEKRQSVAFWCNPISGHATLYWYQQILGQGPKLLIQFQNNGVVDDSQLPKDRFSAERLKGVDSTLKIQPAKLEDSAVYLCASSPNPQGWDTEAFFGQGTRLTVV.

Ten or more counts support this clonotype. In DNA form, the CDR3 reads TGCGCCAGCAGGGGGGTTGGACCGTCGATCTATGGCTACACCTTC. It codes for CASRGVGPSIYGYTF. The chain links TRBV10-2 to TRBJ1-2; D is possibly TRBD1 (5 bases). From germline, CDR1 is WSHSY and CDR2 SAAADI. Trimming cost V 6 bases and J 4 bases, with 18 bases left between them. This CDR3 region has 15 residues.

The CDR3 loop reads CATSREGGGTPRRRQTQYF. In DNA form, the CDR3 reads TGTGCCACCAGCAGAGAAGGGGGTGGGACTCCCCGCAGGAGACAGACCCAGTACTTC. The rearrangement links TRBV15 to TRBJ2-5; D possibly matches TRBD1 or TRBD2 (6 bases each). The germline gives CDR1 LNHNV, CDR2 YYDKDF (reference sequence). The CDR3 sequence is 19 residues long. V lost 0 bases and J lost 6, with 26 bases in between.

The chain recombines TRBV19 with TRBJ2-3; tentatively, D is TRBD2 (5 bases). The CDR3 runs 13 residues. V lost 3 bases and J 5 bases, leaving 9 bases between the germline ends. Germline V lookup: CDR1 LNHDA, CDR2 SQIVND (reference sequence). CDR3 nucleotides: TGTGCCAGTAGTATGAGGAGCGGAGATACGCAGTATTTT. Its protein is CASSMRSGDTQYF.

This clonotype was observed at least ten times. The chain uses TRBV6-1 and TRBJ2-1; D is ambiguous. This CDR3 region has 15 residues. Trimming cost V 3 bases and J 0 bases, with 9 bases left between them. Germline V gene data show CDR1 as MNHNS and CDR2 as SASEGT. The CDR3 is CASSEATNSYNEQFF. As DNA, the CDR3 is TGTGCCAGCAGTGAGGCGACAAACTCCTACAATGAGCAGTTCTTC.

In this sample, this clonotype turned up many times. The rearrangement uses TRBV28 and TRBJ2-5; either TRBD1 or TRBD2 may fit D (5 bases each). The V gene lost 1 base and the J gene lost 5 bases, with 17 bases spanning the gap. This CDR3 region has 16 residues. Germline loops: CDR1 MDHEN, CDR2 SYDVKM. DNA of the CDR3: TGTGCCAGCAGTTTATCCCCGGAGTTTGGGGGTGAGACCCAGTACTTC. It is translated as CASSLSPEFGGETQYF.

This clonotype was seen many times. The rearrangement joins TRBV7-9 to TRBJ2-1; D not certain. Per germline, CDR1 SEHNR and CDR2 FQNEAQ (reference sequence). The CDR3 is 16 residues long. V lost 0 bases, J lost 4 bases, and 13 bases lay in between. The DNA for the CDR3 is TGTGCCAGCAGCTTAGCCGACCAGGTTTGGTACAATGAGCAGTTCTTC. Its protein is CASSLADQVWYNEQFF. The whole variable domain, filled in from reference TRBV7-9 and TRBJ2-1, reads DTGVSQNPRHKITKRGQNVTFRCDPISEHNRLYWYRQTLGQGPEFLTYFQNEAQLEKSRLLSDRFSAERPKGSFSTLEIQRTEQGDSAMYLCASSLADQVWYNEQFFGPGTRLTVL.